A selection of T cell receptor beta chains follows, all from one sample in a study of beta chain features in type 1 diabetes. Sequenced by immunoSEQ multiplex PCR; TCRdb stores in-frame clones only, minus some. The table includes around 56,000 clones, 52% detected once. What was sequenced was Tregs from blood. These receptors were taken from a woman aged 40 to 49 with type 1 diabetes. CDR3s include the opening cysteine and the closing phenylalanine or tryptophan. D genes are given only for firm matches.

V gene,D gene,CDR3 protein
TRBV29-1,.,CSVEGLQETQYF
TRBV2,TRBD2,CASSKGTLGRKTQYF
TRBV5-1,.,CASSAGTGYLNEQFF
TRBV29-1,TRBD1,CSVDRTGGGYTF
TRBV6-6,.,CASSYSATAGNTIYF
TRBV30,TRBD1,CAWSETGGWGTGELFF
TRBV4-2,TRBD2,CASSPTLREDYNEQFF
TRBV7-2,.,CASSFGRGTQYF
TRBV2,.,CASSEGRRSTYEQYF
TRBV6-5,TRBD1,CASSYGTGDSYNEQFF
TRBV28,.,CASSLTARGSVEQYF
TRBV6-5,TRBD1,CASSQQGPSSGELFF
TRBV7-9,TRBD2,CASSLDGTSGGLHRFF
TRBV2,.,CASRGFDYGYTF
TRBV6-5,.,CASSYSGQVYGYTF
TRBV2,.,CASSREIMNTEAFF
TRBV7-2,TRBD1,CASSQDRVEAFF
TRBV11-2,.,CASSLNPGQPQHF
TRBV7-8,.,CASSPGLGQYF
TRBV7-2,TRBD1,CASSLRQGPTMNTEAFF
TRBV5-4,TRBD2,CASSLVGGGGNEQFF
TRBV6-5,.,CASSNLYGYTF
TRBV5-1,TRBD2,CASSSGLAESLNTQYF
TRBV7-2,TRBD2,CASSIRGPASGGATDTQYF
TRBV9,TRBD1,CASSVGGTGAVYEQYF
TRBV20-1,.,CSASAEEKLFF
TRBV6-5,TRBD2,CASSYSGRGYEQFF